Shown below are 17 T cell receptor beta chains from a single sample sequenced in a study of T cells in Graves' hyperthyroidism and ophthalmopathy. Template material for amplifying TCR beta CDR3 regions consisted of RNA transcripts. An initial round of RT-PCR targeting the TCR CDR3 relied on the HTBI primer set. TCRdb re-called the multiplex PCR reads with MiXCR, one entry per CDR3 protein. The repertoire includes more than 350,000 distinct CDR3 sequences, about 18% of them detected once, and almost 35% sits in the top ten. Sequencing was performed on blood. These receptors were obtained from a woman aged 25 to 39 with Graves' hyperthyroidism that later progressed to Graves' ophthalmopathy.

The chain links TRBV27 to TRBJ2-7, with D possibly being TRBD1 (5 bases). This CDR3 contains 15 residues. V dropped 5 bases and J dropped 4 bases, with 18 bases sitting between them. The germline gives CDR1 MNHEY, CDR2 SMNVEV (reference sequence). The CDR3 DNA sequence: TGTGCCAGCAGTCTAAAAGCGATGACAGAATACGAGCAGTACTTC. This gives the protein CASSLKAMTEYEQYF.

There are many counts of this clonotype. V gene TRBV27 combines with J gene TRBJ2-7, with 7 bases matching TRBD1. The germline CDR1 and CDR2 sequences are MNHEY and SMNVEV (reference sequence). The CDR3 loop spans 15 amino acids. The J segment lost 6 bases and the V segment lost 5 bases, leaving 13 bases of the junction unmatched. The CDR3 DNA reads as TGTGCCAGCAGTATGACAGGGTACCGTTTTGGCGAGCAGTACTTC. Translated, it gives CASSMTGYRFGEQYF.

This clonotype was detected many times. The CDR3 loop is CASSDSSGGPNEQFF. The DNA of the CDR3 is TGTGCCAGCAGTGATTCCAGCGGGGGCCCTAATGAGCAGTTCTTC. The chain joins TRBV6-1 to TRBJ2-1, with 8 positions matching TRBD2. Germline V gives CDR1 MNHNS, CDR2 SASEGT. CDR3 length: 15 residues. V gave up 3 bases and J gave up 7 bases; unmatched junction bases: 8.

The chain carries TRBV7-2 and TRBJ2-1; D tentatively reads TRBD1 or TRBD2 (6 bases each). Between the trimmed V and J ends, which lost 4 bases and 3 bases, there was a span of 19 bases. The length of the CDR3 is 17 residues. In germline, CDR1 is SGHTA, CDR2 FQGNSA. The CDR3 spells CASSSRAGGPGYNEQFF. The CDR3 nucleotides read TGTGCCAGCAGCTCCCGGGCCGGGGGCCCTGGCTACAATGAGCAGTTCTTC.

This clonotype was counted at least ten times. The chain couples TRBV30 to TRBJ2-1; D tentatively reads TRBD1 or TRBD2 (5 bases each). V was cut by 5 bases and J by 12 bases, with 23 bases left in between. The CDR3 spans 14 residues. CDR1 and CDR2 (germline): GTSNPN, SVGIG (reference sequence). The chain's CDR3 is CAWSRNTGTPRQFF. In DNA form, the CDR3 reads TGTGCCTGGTCGCGAAATACCGGGACCCCGAGGCAGTTCTTC. The full variable domain, completed using reference TRBV30 and TRBJ2-1, is SQTIHQWPATLVQPVGSPLSLECTVEGTSNPNLYWYRQAAGRGLQLLFYSVGIGQISSEVPQNLSASRPQDRQFILSSKKLLLSDSGFYLCAWSRNTGTPRQFFGPGTRLTVL.

This clonotype was picked up many times. V is TRBV6-1 and J is TRBJ2-3; D remains unclear. Germline CDR1 is MNHNS and CDR2 is SASEGT. This CDR3 comprises 17 residues. Trimming pared 6 bases from V and 9 bases from J, leaving 28 bases between. Here the CDR3 DNA reads TGTGCCAGCAGCCTCGACCTTCGTCCGGCGCCGCTAGAAACGCAGTATTTT. Its protein product is CASSLDLRPAPLETQYF.

This chain uses TRBV10-1 with TRBJ2-4; the D is unclear. V gave up 0 bases and J gave up 0 bases, with 12 bases separating them. Germline V gene data show CDR1 as WNHNN and CDR2 as SYGVQD (reference sequence). This CDR3 contains 17 residues. The CDR3 spells CASSESTALLAKNIQYF. The CDR3 nucleotides read TGCGCCAGCAGTGAGTCTACAGCCCTCCTAGCCAAAAACATTCAGTACTTC.

This clonotype came up many times. The CDR3 region has the DNA TGTGCCAGCAGCCCACCGACAGGGGGAAGTCGCAATCAGCCCCAGCATTTT. Residues: CASSPPTGGSRNQPQHF. This sequence joins TRBV28 and TRBJ1-5; 9 bases agree with TRBD1. V lost 6 bases, J lost 2 bases, and 11 bases stayed unmatched. CDR1 is MDHEN, CDR2 SYDVKM, per germline. The length of the CDR3 is 17 residues.

The V and J genes are TRBV28 and TRBJ2-5; D is perhaps TRBD1 (5 bases). Germline lookup yields CDR1 MDHEN and CDR2 SYDVKM. With 6 bases removed from V and 5 bases from J, the gap between germline ends came to 19 bases. This CDR3 region has 15 residues. The DNA for the CDR3 is TGTGCCAGCAGACCGCAGGGTCGGAATTCGGAGACCCAGTACTTC. Its protein is CASRPQGRNSETQYF.

This clonotype was seen repeatedly, ten times or more. J is TRBJ1-6 and V is TRBV20-1, with TRBD1 identical over 7 bases. Trimming removed 3 bases from V and 8 bases from J; junction bases left unmatched: 4. This CDR3 contains 13 residues. Germline lookup yields CDR1 DFQATT and CDR2 SNEGSKA (reference sequence). CDR3 amino acids: CSASGTEYSPLHF. Here the CDR3 DNA reads TGCAGTGCTAGCGGGACAGAATATTCACCCCTCCACTTT.

This chain joins TRBV12-3 or TRBV12-4 and TRBJ2-5; 7 positions agree with TRBD2. CDR3 length: 14 residues. With V trimmed by 7 bases and J by 1 base, 6 bases remained unmatched. In nucleotides, the CDR3 is TGTGCCAGCACCCCCCGGACTAGCCAAGAGACCCAGTACTTC. Its protein product is CASTPRTSQETQYF.

This clonotype has ten or more counts. The V gene is TRBV28, the J gene TRBJ1-2, with TRBD1 as a possible D gene (5 bases). Germline V gene lookup returns CDR1 MDHEN and CDR2 SYDVKM. The CDR3 loop spans 13 amino acids. Trimming pared 2 bases from V and 7 bases from J, leaving 11 bases between. Here the CDR3 DNA reads TGTGCCAGCAGTTTACGAGGGACGGCTGGCTACACCTTC. Translation: CASSLRGTAGYTF.

Turning to this clonotype: This could be a read error, since a much larger clone is one nucleotide away. The rearrangement links TRBV27 to TRBJ2-7; weak D call: TRBD1 (6 bases). The end of the DNA is better explained by TRBJ2-1, so the J call may be wrong. This CDR3 region has 14 residues. Per the germline V gene, CDR1 is MNHEY and CDR2 is SMNVEV (reference sequence). The CDR3 DNA follows: TGTGCCAGCAGCCTCGGGACAACCTCCTACGAGCAGTTCTTC. Its translation is CASSLGTTSYEQFF.

At least ten counts were recorded for this clonotype. This rearrangement joins TRBV18 to TRBJ1-2; possible D gene TRBD1, 5 bases. The CDR3 runs to 16 residues. The germline gives CDR1 KGHSH, CDR2 LQKENI. Trimming stripped 4 bases from V and 2 bases from J, with 17 bases between. DNA for the CDR3: TGTGCCAGCTCACTCCTGCCGGGACCTTTGAACTATGGCTACACCTTC. It codes for CASSLLPGPLNYGYTF.

This clonotype was detected many times. The V call is TRBV2, the J call TRBJ1-5; no reliable D call. The CDR3 has 16 residues. With 8 bases removed from V and 2 bases from J, the gap between germline ends came to 19 bases. The germline V gene encodes CDR1 SNHLY and CDR2 FYNNEI. The CDR3 DNA reads TGTGCCAGCGAGGGCTCGTCGTCCCGGGGCAATCAGCCCCAGCATTTT. Its translation: CASEGSSSRGNQPQHF.

This clonotype has just one count. This rearrangement joins TRBV2 to TRBJ1-2; 12 nucleotides align to TRBD1. In germline, CDR1 is SNHLY, CDR2 FYNNEI. This CDR3 is 14 amino acids long. The V gene end was trimmed by 5 bases and the J gene end by 8 bases; junction bases not matched to a gene: 6. The CDR3 sequence: CASSRGQGAWGYTF. The CDR3 bases are TGTGCCAGCAGTCGGGGACAGGGGGCCTGGGGCTACACCTTC.

This clonotype showed up many times. The genes are TRBV6-1 and TRBJ2-3, with 7 bases that match TRBD2. Germline CDR1 MNHNS, CDR2 SASEGT. The V and J ends lost 6 bases and 1 base, in that order; junction bases with no gene match: 16. The CDR3 covers 18 residues. The CDR3, as DNA: TGTGCCAGCAGGCCGGGGGGACTTGACTCGGTCGGCACAGATACGCAGTATTTT. It translates to CASRPGGLDSVGTDTQYF.